Following are 22 T cell receptor beta chains from one sample sequenced in a study of identical twins. TCRdb recomputed calls from the 5' RACE reads with MiXCR, one row per CDR3 protein. The sample carries a few hundred thousand distinct CDR3 sequences, less than 20% recorded once. The sample consisted of naive T cells sorted from blood. All receptors derive from a man aged 45 to 65 in good health.

This clonotype was detected only a few times. The rearrangement links TRBV7-9 to TRBJ2-3, with 10 bases identical to TRBD2. This CDR3 has 17 amino acids. CDR1 and CDR2 from the germline V gene are SEHNR and FQNEAQ (reference sequence). V was clipped by 4 bases and J by 2 bases; unmatched bases: 9. The CDR3 sequence is CASSSRAGGPITDTQYF. CDR3 DNA: TGTGCCAGCAGCTCAAGAGCGGGAGGGCCCATCACAGATACGCAGTATTTT. The full variable domain, its missing parts supplied by reference TRBV7-9 and TRBJ2-3, is DTGVSQNPRHKITKRGQNVTFRCDPISEHNRLYWYRQTLGQGPEFLTYFQNEAQLEKSRLLSDRFSAERPKGSFSTLEIQRTEQGDSAMYLCASSSRAGGPITDTQYFGPGTRLTVL.

This rearrangement joins TRBV9 to TRBJ2-3, with a tentative D call TRBD2 (5 bases). Germline V gene lookup returns CDR1 SGDLS and CDR2 YYNGEE. V was trimmed by 3 bases and J by 0 bases, leaving 11 bases between them. The CDR3 runs to 15 residues. The CDR3 region has the DNA TGTGCCAGCAGCGAGTGGGCGGGTAGCACAGATACGCAGTATTTT. The encoded protein is CASSEWAGSTDTQYF.

This clonotype was counted only a few times. V is TRBV11-3 and J is TRBJ2-1, with 11 bases that match TRBD2. The CDR3 has 15 residues. The germline gives CDR1 SGHNT, CDR2 YENEEA. The ends lost 3 bases at V and 5 bases at J; junction bases unmatched: 3. CDR3 in amino acids: CASSFGLAGNNEQFF. CDR3 in DNA: TGTGCCAGCAGCTTCGGACTAGCGGGCAACAATGAGCAGTTCTTC.

This clonotype was recorded a few times. The chain couples TRBV5-4 to TRBJ2-2; tentative D call: TRBD1 (6 bases). From germline, CDR1 is SGHNT and CDR2 YYREEE (reference sequence). Trimming took 4 bases from V and 2 from J, leaving 12 bases between them. The CDR3 contains 15 residues. The CDR3 region has the DNA TGTGCCAGCAGCAACAAGGGGGACAACACCGGGGAGCTGTTTTTT. Translated: CASSNKGDNTGELFF.

This sequence joins TRBV20-1 and TRBJ2-7; D gene uncertain. The CDR3 sequence is 11 residues long. From germline, CDR1 is DFQATT and CDR2 SNEGSKA (reference sequence). Trimming removed 1 base from V and 11 bases from J, with 12 bases in between. CDR3 DNA sequence: TGCAGTGCTAGAGGCCCCCTTTTAGAGTACTTC. It codes for CSARGPLLEYF.

At least ten counts were recorded for this clonotype. J is TRBJ1-2 and V is TRBV5-4; D perhaps matches TRBD1 (5 bases). The CDR3 is 15 residues long. Trimming cost V 4 bases and J 0 bases, with 13 bases left between them. In germline, CDR1 is SGHNT, CDR2 YYREEE (reference sequence). In DNA form, the CDR3 reads TGTGCCAGCAGCCGGCGGGGGGTAACTAACTATGGCTACACCTTC. It is translated as CASSRRGVTNYGYTF. Drawing the rest from reference TRBV5-4 and TRBJ1-2, the complete variable domain is ETGVTQSPTHLIKTRGQQVTLRCSSQSGHNTVSWYQQALGQGPQFIFQYYREEENGRGNFPPRFSGLQFPNYSSELNVNALELDDSALYLCASSRRGVTNYGYTFGSGTRLTVV.

A few counts support this clonotype. This sequence joins TRBV9 and TRBJ2-3; TRBD2 matches at 10 bases. The CDR3 totals 16 residues. Trimming took 4 bases from V and 2 from J; bases not matched to a gene: 7. The germline CDR1 and CDR2 sequences are SGDLS and YYNGEE. CDR3 nucleotides: TGTGCCAGCAGCTCACAGAGCGGGAGGGACACAGATACGCAGTATTTT. Translation: CASSSQSGRDTDTQYF.

This clonotype was found a few times. The chain carries TRBV6-1 and TRBJ2-7; no firm D call. The V gene lost 6 bases and the J gene lost 3 bases, with 15 bases spanning the gap. Per germline, CDR1 MNHNS and CDR2 SASEGT. CDR3 length equals 14 residues. The CDR3 is CASSERGFSYEQYF. CDR3 nucleotide sequence: TGTGCCAGCAGCGAACGTGGCTTTAGCTACGAGCAGTACTTC.

This chain connects TRBV28 to TRBJ1-4; possible D gene TRBD1, 5 bases. With 4 bases removed from V and 7 bases from J, the gap between germline ends came to 25 bases. The CDR3 is 18 amino acids. Looked up from germline, CDR1 is MDHEN and CDR2 is SYDVKM. CDR3 sequence (DNA): TGTGCCAGCAGTTCTCGGACGGACCTAAGCCTAAGGGGTGAAAAACTGTTTTTT. Protein sequence: CASSSRTDLSLRGEKLFF.

The chain has TRBV7-9 and TRBJ1-2; 10 bases fit TRBD1. This CDR3 comprises 16 residues. The V segment lost 3 bases and the J segment 4 bases; nucleotides outside the gene matches: 8. Germline-derived CDR1 and CDR2 are SEHNR and FQNEAQ (reference sequence). The CDR3 region is CASSFEARTGGYGYTF. CDR3 DNA sequence: TGTGCCAGCAGCTTTGAAGCCAGGACAGGGGGCTATGGCTACACCTTC.

The chain carries TRBV28 and TRBJ1-5; 11 nucleotides agree with TRBD1. The CDR3 runs to 15 residues. Germline CDR1 reads MDHEN; CDR2 reads SYDVKM. V shed 4 bases and J 6 bases; nucleotides not matched to a gene: 5. The CDR3 reads CASSSVDRGRQPQHF. The CDR3 nucleotides read TGTGCCAGCAGTTCGGTGGACAGGGGGCGTCAGCCCCAGCATTTT.

This clonotype showed up many times. The DNA of the CDR3 is TGTGCCAGCAGCCAAGATCTAACGCGCCCAGGGGGCGGTTATGGCTACACCTTC. Its translation is CASSQDLTRPGGGYGYTF. The chain carries TRBV4-2 and TRBJ1-2, with 8 bases that match TRBD1. The CDR3 spans 18 residues. The germline CDR1 and CDR2 sequences are LGHNA and YNFKEQ. V lost 0 bases, J lost 5 bases, and 14 bases stayed unmatched.

The V and J genes are TRBV10-3 and TRBJ2-1, with D tentatively TRBD2 (6 bases). The germline gives CDR1 ENHRY, CDR2 SYGVKD. V gave up 0 bases and J gave up 7 bases, with 16 bases separating them. This CDR3 is 16 amino acids long. The CDR3 DNA follows: TGTGCCATCAGTGAGTCAAGTAGCGGTATTATAAATGAGCAGTTCTTC. Residues: CAISESSSGIINEQFF.

The J gene is TRBJ1-6, the V gene TRBV28; unclear D gene. Looked up from germline, CDR1 is MDHEN and CDR2 is SYDVKM. V lost 6 bases to trimming and J lost 10 bases, with 22 bases between them. The CDR3 loop spans 16 amino acids. CDR3 in amino acids: CASSPTRRPGESPLHF. DNA for the CDR3: TGTGCCAGCAGCCCTACACGCCGTCCCGGGGAGTCACCCCTCCACTTT.

This clonotype was seen more than once but under ten times. V is TRBV4-1 and J is TRBJ2-2; the D is unclear. CDR1 and CDR2 from the germline V gene are MGHRA and YSYEKL. The V and J ends lost 0 bases and 5 bases respectively, with 7 bases between them. The CDR3 length is 14 residues. Written as DNA, the CDR3 is TGCGCCAGCAGCCAAGATATGTCAACCGGGGAGCTGTTTTTT. Amino acid sequence: CASSQDMSTGELFF.

This clonotype was counted at least ten times. CDR3 in amino acids: CASSQGIGGYGYTF. The CDR3 DNA sequence: TGTGCCAGCAGCCAAGGAATAGGGGGCTATGGCTACACCTTC. This rearrangement joins TRBV14 to TRBJ1-2; tentative D call: TRBD1 (6 bases). The germline V gene has CDR1 SGHDN and CDR2 FVKESK. V gave up 1 base and J gave up 4 bases, with 10 bases separating them. This CDR3 spans 14 amino acids.

There are a few counts of this clonotype. V gene TRBV12-3 or TRBV12-4 combines with J gene TRBJ1-5; D possibly corresponds to TRBD1 (6 bases). The V gene lost 6 bases and the J gene lost 7 bases, with 10 bases spanning the gap. There are 12 residues in the CDR3. The chain's CDR3 is CASRRTGQPQHF. For the CDR3, the DNA is TGTGCCAGCAGGAGAACAGGGCAGCCCCAGCATTTT.

V gene TRBV6-5 combines with J gene TRBJ1-2; D might be TRBD1 (5 bases). The CDR3 is 13 amino acids. From germline, CDR1 is MNHEY and CDR2 SVGAGI. Trimming took off 2 bases at V and 8 bases at J, with 12 bases between the two ends. DNA of the CDR3: TGTGCCAGCAGTTACGGGCAGGGCAGGGGCTACACCTTC. Translating gives CASSYGQGRGYTF.

Ten or more counts support this clonotype. This rearrangement joins TRBV4-3 to TRBJ2-4; 13 positions agree with TRBD2. Germline V CDR1 and CDR2: LGHNA, YSLEER. With V trimmed by 3 bases and J by 3 bases, 11 bases remained unmatched. CDR3 length: 19 amino acids. CDR3 in amino acids: CASSHRPGLAGFGKNIQYF. The CDR3 region has the DNA TGCGCCAGCAGCCATAGACCGGGACTAGCGGGATTTGGCAAAAACATTCAGTACTTC.

The chain links TRBV7-9 to TRBJ1-2; 8 nucleotides line up with TRBD1. The germline gives CDR1 SEHNR, CDR2 FQNEAQ (reference sequence). The J segment lost 2 bases and the V segment lost 5 bases, leaving 4 bases of the junction unmatched. This CDR3 has 14 amino acids. Here the CDR3 reads CASSKGQANYGYTF. The CDR3 DNA sequence: TGTGCCAGCAGCAAGGGACAGGCCAACTATGGCTACACCTTC.

This clonotype was counted between two and nine times. The chain is built from TRBV27 and TRBJ2-5; weak D call: TRBD2 (6 bases). V dropped 2 bases and J dropped 6 bases, with 13 bases sitting between them. The CDR3 consists of 14 residues. Per germline, CDR1 MNHEY and CDR2 SMNVEV (reference sequence). The CDR3 region has the DNA TGTGCCAGCAGTTTACTTGGAGGGCCACAGACCCAGTACTTC. Translated: CASSLLGGPQTQYF.

This clonotype was recorded at least ten times. The V and J genes are TRBV24-1 and TRBJ2-1; TRBD2 agrees at 9 bases. Trimming at V came to 2 bases and at J to 4 bases, leaving 5 bases not matched to a gene. There are 16 residues in the CDR3. The germline CDR1 and CDR2 sequences are KGHDR and SFDVKD. The DNA of the CDR3 is TGTGCCACCAGTGATTCGACTAGCGGCCTTTACAATGAGCAGTTCTTC. Its protein product is CATSDSTSGLYNEQFF.